The following is a TCR beta chain sequence with its context. These data come from a study of blood T cell repertoires in COVID-19. Study details: PBMCs, B-cell-depleted T cells, or T cells provided the cDNA or gDNA that made up the material.

Repertoires were generated with immunoSEQ multiplex PCR, while TCRdb's copy carries only in-frame clones and drops some. Of roughly 36,000 clones in the sample, about 90% were seen once. The CDR3 is made up of 11 amino acids. Germline values: CDR1 GTSNPN, CDR2 SVGIG (reference sequence). Trimming removed 6 bases at V and 8 bases at J, with 11 bases between. This chain connects TRBV30 to TRBJ2-4; possible D gene TRBD2, 5 bases. Sequenced material: peripheral blood. The sequence came from a man at least 80 years old with active COVID-19. The CDR3 loop reads CACQTGDIQYF. As DNA, the CDR3 is TGTGCCTGCCAAACCGGGGACATTCAGTACTTC.